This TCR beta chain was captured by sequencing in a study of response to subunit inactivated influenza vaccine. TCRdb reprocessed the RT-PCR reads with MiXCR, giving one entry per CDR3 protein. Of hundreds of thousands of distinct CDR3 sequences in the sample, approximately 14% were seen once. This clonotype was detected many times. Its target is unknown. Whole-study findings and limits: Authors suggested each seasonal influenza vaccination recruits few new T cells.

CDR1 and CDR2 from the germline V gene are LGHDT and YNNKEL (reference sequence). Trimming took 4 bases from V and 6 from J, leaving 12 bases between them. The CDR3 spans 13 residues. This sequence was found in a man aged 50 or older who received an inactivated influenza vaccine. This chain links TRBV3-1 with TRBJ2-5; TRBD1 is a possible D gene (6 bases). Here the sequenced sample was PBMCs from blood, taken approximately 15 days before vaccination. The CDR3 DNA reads TGTGCCAGCAGCCCACAGGGTCTACAGACCCAGTACTTC. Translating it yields CASSPQGLQTQYF.